Below are 7 T cell receptor beta chains sequenced from a single sample in a study of OX40 agonist ivuxolimab in advanced cancers. Profiling relied on immunoSEQ multiplex PCR, and the TCRdb table lists in-frame clones only, not all of them. The sample has more than 75,000 clones; around 84% are singletons. The specimen comprised CD4+ or CD8+ T cells sorted from blood, sampled in a trial of the OX40 agonist ivuxolimab. These receptors were taken from an adult with an advanced solid tumor such as melanoma, head and neck, liver or kidney cancer.

V is TRBV7-9 and J is TRBJ1-1; tentative D call: TRBD1 (5 bases). The germline V gene has CDR1 SEHNR and CDR2 FQNEAQ (reference sequence). The CDR3 is made up of 13 amino acids. The V end was cut by 1 base, the J end by 6 bases, with 9 bases between. This CDR3 is CASSLDWGAEAFF. The CDR3 region has the DNA TGTGCCAGCAGCTTAGATTGGGGGGCTGAAGCTTTCTTT.

This clone has only a few counts. The chain has TRBV7-2 and TRBJ2-1; tentatively, D is TRBD2 (7 bases). Per germline, CDR1 SGHTA and CDR2 FQGNSA. The CDR3 spans 14 residues. Deletions cut 4 bases from V and 7 bases from J, with 14 bases between. CDR3 coding DNA: TGTGCCAGCAGCTCCCGGAGGGGGGGAAATGAGCAGTTCTTC. Translating it yields CASSSRRGGNEQFF.

The CDR3 DNA is TGTGCTAGTGAAGGAGGGTCGTCTGGGGCCAACGTCCTGACTTTC. This gives the protein CASEGGSSGANVLTF. The chain is built from TRBV12-5 and TRBJ2-6; D is possibly TRBD2 (6 bases). The V end was cut by 7 bases, the J end by 1 base, with 11 bases between. CDR3 size: 15 residues. In germline, CDR1 is LGHNT, CDR2 FRNRAP.

This clone was seen only a few times. V gene TRBV5-1 combines with J gene TRBJ2-3; 7 positions match TRBD2. Germline V gene lookup returns CDR1 SGHRS and CDR2 YFSETQ. J lost 0 bases, V lost 3 bases, and 4 bases had no gene match. The CDR3 spans 15 residues. CDR3 sequence (DNA): TGCGCCAGCAGCTGGGGGGGTTATAGCACAGATACGCAGTATTTT. This codes for CASSWGGYSTDTQYF.

The chain joins TRBV7-6 to TRBJ2-1; possible D gene TRBD2, 5 bases. V dropped 1 base and J dropped 8 bases, with 12 bases sitting between them. The CDR3 is 14 residues long. Germline V CDR1 and CDR2: SGHVS, FNYEAQ. The CDR3 here is CASSLVAAGDEQFF. CDR3 DNA: TGTGCCAGCAGCTTAGTGGCGGCCGGGGATGAGCAGTTCTTC.

J is TRBJ2-7 and V is TRBV6-5, with unresolved D. The germline CDR1 and CDR2 sequences are MNHEY and SVGAGI. The CDR3 has 13 amino acids. V was shortened by 6 bases and J by 5 bases, with 14 bases between the two germline ends. The CDR3 nucleotides are TGTGCCAGCAGCAGGAAGGGCAACCACGAGCAGTACTTC. It yields the protein CASSRKGNHEQYF.

The chain combines TRBV12-5 with TRBJ1-5; 7 nucleotides match TRBD1. J lost 3 bases, V lost 1 base, and 9 bases had no gene match. Germline V gives CDR1 LGHNT, CDR2 FRNRAP. The length of the CDR3 is 17 residues. The CDR3 protein is CASGLGFGTALNQPQHF. Written as DNA, the CDR3 is TGTGCTAGTGGTTTGGGTTTCGGGACAGCCCTCAATCAGCCCCAGCATTTT.